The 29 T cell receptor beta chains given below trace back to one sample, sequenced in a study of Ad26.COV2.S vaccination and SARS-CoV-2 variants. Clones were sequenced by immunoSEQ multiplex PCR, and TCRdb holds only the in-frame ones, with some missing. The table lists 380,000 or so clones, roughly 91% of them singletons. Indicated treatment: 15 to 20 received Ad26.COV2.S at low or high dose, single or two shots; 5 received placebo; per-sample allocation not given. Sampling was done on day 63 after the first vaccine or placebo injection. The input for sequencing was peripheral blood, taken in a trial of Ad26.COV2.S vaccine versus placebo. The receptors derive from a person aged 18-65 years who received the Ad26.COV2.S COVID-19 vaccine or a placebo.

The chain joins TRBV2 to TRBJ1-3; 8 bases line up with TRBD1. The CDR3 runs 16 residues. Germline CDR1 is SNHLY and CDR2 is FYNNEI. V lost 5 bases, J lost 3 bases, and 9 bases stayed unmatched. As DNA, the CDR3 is TGTGCCAGCAGTCCCCGCGTGGACAGGGTTGGAAACACCATATATTTT. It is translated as CASSPRVDRVGNTIYF.

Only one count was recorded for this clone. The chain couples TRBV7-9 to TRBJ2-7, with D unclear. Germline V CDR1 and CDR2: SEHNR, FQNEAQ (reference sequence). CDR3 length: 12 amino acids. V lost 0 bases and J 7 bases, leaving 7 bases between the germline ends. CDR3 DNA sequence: TGTGCCAGCAGCTTAGCGCAGTGGGAGCAGTACTTC. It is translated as CASSLAQWEQYF.

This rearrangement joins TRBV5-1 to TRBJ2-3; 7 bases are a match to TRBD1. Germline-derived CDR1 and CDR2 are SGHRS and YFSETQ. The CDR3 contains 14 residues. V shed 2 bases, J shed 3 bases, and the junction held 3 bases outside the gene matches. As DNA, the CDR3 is TGCGCCAGCAGCTTACAGGGGCGTACAGATACGCAGTATTTT. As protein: CASSLQGRTDTQYF.

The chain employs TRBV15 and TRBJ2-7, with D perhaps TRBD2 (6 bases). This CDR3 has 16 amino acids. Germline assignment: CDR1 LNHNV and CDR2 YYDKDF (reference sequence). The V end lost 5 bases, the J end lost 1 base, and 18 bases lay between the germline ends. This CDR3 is CATSDSGTGASYEQYF. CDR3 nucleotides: TGTGCCACCAGCGACTCCGGGACGGGAGCTTCCTACGAGCAGTACTTC.

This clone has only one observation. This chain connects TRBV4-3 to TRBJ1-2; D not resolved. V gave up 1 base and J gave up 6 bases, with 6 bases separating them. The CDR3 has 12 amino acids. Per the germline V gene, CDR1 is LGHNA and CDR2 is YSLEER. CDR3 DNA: TGCGCCAGCAGCCAAGTTGGAGATGGCTACACCTTC. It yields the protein CASSQVGDGYTF.

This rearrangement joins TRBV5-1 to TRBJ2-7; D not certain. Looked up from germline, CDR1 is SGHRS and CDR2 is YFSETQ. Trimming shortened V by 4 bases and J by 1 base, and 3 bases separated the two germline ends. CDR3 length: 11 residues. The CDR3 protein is CASSPSYEQYF. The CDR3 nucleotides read TGCGCCAGCAGCCCTTCCTACGAGCAGTACTTC. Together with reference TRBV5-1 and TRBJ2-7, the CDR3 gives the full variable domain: KAGVTQTPRYLIKTRGQQVTLSCSPISGHRSVSWYQQTPGQGLQFLFEYFSETQRNKGNFPGRFSGRQFSNSRSEMNVSTLELGDSALYLCASSPSYEQYFGPGTRLTVT.

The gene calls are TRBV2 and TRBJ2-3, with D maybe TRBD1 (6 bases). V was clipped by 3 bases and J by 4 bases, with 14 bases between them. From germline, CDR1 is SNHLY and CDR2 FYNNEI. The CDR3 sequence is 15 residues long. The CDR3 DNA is TGTGCCAGCAGTGACGTCAGGGGCAGGGCAGATACGCAGTATTTT. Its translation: CASSDVRGRADTQYF.

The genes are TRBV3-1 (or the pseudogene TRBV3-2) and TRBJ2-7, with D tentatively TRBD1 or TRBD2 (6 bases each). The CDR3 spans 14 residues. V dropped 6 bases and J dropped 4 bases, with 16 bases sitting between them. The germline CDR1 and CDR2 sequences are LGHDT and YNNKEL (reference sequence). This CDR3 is CASSIRGGGYEQYF. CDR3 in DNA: TGTGCCAGCAGTATTCGAGGGGGAGGATACGAGCAGTACTTC.

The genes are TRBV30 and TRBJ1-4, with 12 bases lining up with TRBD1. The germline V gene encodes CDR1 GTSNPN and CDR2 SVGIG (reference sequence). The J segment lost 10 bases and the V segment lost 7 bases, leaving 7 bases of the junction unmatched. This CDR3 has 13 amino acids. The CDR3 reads CALEGQGAGKLFF. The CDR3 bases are TGTGCCTTAGAGGGACAGGGGGCCGGAAAACTGTTTTTT.

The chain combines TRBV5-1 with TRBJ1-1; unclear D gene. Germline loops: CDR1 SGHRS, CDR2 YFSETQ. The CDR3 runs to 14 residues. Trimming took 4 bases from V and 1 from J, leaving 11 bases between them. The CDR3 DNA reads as TGCGCCAGCAGCCCTTTGGACGGGAACACTGAAGCTTTCTTT. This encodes CASSPLDGNTEAFF.

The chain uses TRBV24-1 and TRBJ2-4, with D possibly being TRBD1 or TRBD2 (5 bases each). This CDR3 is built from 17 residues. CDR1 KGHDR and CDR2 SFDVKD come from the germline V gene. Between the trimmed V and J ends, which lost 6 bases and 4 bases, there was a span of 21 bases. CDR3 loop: CATSQQWWGPLKNIQYF. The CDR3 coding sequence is TGTGCCACCAGTCAGCAATGGTGGGGACCACTAAAAAACATTCAGTACTTC.

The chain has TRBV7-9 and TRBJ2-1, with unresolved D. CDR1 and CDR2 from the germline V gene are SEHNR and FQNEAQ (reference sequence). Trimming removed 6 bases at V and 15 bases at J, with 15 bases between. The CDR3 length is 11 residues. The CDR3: CASSLSLFPFF. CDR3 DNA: TGTGCCAGCAGTCTCTCACTCTTCCCGTTCTTC.

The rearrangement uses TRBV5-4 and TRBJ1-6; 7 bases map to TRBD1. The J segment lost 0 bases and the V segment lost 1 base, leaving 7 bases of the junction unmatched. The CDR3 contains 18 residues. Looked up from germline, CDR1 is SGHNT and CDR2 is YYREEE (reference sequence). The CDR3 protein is CASSLRRGDSSYNSPLHF. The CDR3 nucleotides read TGTGCCAGCAGCTTGCGTAGGGGGGACAGCTCCTATAATTCACCCCTCCACTTT.

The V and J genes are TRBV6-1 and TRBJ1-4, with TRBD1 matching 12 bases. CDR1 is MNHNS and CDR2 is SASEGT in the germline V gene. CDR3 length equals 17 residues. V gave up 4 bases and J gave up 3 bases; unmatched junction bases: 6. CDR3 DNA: TGTGCCAGCAGTGCACGGGACAGGGGGCAGGCTAATGAAAAACTGTTTTTT. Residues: CASSARDRGQANEKLFF.

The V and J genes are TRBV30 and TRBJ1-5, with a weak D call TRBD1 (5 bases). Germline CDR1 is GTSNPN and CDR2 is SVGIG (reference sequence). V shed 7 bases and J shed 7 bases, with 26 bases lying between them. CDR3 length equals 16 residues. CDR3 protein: CASSTGGGNSRQPQHF. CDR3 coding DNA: TGTGCCTCATCAACTGGGGGGGGGAATTCTCGGCAGCCCCAGCATTTT. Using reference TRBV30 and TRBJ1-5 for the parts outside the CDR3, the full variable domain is SQTIHQWPATLVQPVGSPLSLECTVEGTSNPNLYWYRQAAGRGLQLLFYSVGIGQISSEVPQNLSASRPQDRQFILSSKKLLLSDSGFYLCASSTGGGNSRQPQHFGDGTRLSIL.

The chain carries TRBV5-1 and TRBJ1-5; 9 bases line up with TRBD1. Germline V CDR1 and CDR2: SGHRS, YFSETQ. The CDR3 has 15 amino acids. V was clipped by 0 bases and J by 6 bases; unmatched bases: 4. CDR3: CASSLGTGDPQPQHF. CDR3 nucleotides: TGCGCCAGCAGCTTGGGGACAGGGGACCCTCAGCCCCAGCATTTT.

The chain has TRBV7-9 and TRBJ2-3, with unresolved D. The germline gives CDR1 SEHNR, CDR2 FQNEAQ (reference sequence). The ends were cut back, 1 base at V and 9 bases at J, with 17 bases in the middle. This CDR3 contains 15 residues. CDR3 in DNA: TGTGCCAGCAGCTTAGTGTCCGTGGGCCGTGGGACGCAGTATTTT. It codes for CASSLVSVGRGTQYF.

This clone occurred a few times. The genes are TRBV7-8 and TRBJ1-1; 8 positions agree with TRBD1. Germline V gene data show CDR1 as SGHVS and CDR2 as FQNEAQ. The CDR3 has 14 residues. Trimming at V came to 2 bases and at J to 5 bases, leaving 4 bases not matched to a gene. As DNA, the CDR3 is TGTGCCAGCAGCTTAATCAGGGGGCCGACTGAAGCTTTCTTT. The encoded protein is CASSLIRGPTEAFF.

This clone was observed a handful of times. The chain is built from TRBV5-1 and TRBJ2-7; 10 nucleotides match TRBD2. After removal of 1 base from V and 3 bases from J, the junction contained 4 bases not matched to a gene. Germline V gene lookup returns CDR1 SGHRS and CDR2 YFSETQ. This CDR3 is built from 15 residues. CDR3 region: CASSLYSSGSYEQYF. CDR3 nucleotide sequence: TGCGCCAGCAGCTTGTATTCTAGCGGGAGCTACGAGCAGTACTTC.

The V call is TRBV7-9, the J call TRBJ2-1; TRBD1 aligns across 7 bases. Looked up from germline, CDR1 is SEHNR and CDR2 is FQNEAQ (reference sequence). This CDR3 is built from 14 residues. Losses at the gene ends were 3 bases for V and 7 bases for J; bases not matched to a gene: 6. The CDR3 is CASSLGTVTNEQFF. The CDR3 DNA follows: TGTGCCAGCAGCTTGGGGACAGTAACAAATGAGCAGTTCTTC.

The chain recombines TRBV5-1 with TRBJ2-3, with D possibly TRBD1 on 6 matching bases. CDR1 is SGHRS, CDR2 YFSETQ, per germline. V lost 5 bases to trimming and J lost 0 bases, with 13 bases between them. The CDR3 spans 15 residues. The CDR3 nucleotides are TGCGCCAGCAGGAGGTGGACAGCTAGCACAGATACGCAGTATTTT. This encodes CASRRWTASTDTQYF. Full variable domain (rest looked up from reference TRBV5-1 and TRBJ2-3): KAGVTQTPRYLIKTRGQQVTLSCSPISGHRSVSWYQQTPGQGLQFLFEYFSETQRNKGNFPGRFSGRQFSNSRSEMNVSTLELGDSALYLCASRRWTASTDTQYFGPGTRLTVL.

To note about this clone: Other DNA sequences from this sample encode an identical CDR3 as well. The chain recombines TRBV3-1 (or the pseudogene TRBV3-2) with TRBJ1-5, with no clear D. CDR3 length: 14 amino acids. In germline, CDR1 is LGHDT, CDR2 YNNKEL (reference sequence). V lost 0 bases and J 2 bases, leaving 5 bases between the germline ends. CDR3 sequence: CASSQDAGNQPQHF. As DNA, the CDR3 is TGTGCCAGCAGCCAAGACGCGGGCAATCAGCCCCAGCATTTT.

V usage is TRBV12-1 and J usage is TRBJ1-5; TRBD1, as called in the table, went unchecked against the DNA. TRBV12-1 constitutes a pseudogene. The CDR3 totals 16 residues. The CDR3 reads CASSPGGDRDNQPQHF. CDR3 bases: TGTGCCAGCAGCCCTGGGGGTGACAGGGACAATCAGCCCCAGCATTTT.

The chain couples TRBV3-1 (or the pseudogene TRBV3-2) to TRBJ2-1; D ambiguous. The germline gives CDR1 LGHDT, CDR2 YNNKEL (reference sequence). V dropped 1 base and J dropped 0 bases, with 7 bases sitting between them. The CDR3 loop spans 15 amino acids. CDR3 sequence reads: CASSQVTLSYNEQFF. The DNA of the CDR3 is TGTGCCAGCAGCCAAGTTACCCTCTCCTACAATGAGCAGTTCTTC.

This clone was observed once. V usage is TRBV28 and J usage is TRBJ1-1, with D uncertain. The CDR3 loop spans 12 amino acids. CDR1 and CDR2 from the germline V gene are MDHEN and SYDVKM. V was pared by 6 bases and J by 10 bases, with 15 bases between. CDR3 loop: CASRPTRHRAFF. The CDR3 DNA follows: TGTGCCAGCAGACCAACAAGACACCGAGCTTTCTTT.

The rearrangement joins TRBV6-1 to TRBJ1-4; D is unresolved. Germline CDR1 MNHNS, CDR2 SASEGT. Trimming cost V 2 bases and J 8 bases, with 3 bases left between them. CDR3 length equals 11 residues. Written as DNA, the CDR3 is TGTGCCAGCAGTGAATGGGAAAAACTGTTTTTT. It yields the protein CASSEWEKLFF.

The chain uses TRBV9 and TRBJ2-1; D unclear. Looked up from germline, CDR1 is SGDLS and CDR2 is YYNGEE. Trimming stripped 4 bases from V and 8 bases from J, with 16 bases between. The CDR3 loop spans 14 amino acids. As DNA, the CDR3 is TGTGCCAGCAGCATCCGACCTCTCCGCGATGAGCAGTTCTTC. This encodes CASSIRPLRDEQFF.

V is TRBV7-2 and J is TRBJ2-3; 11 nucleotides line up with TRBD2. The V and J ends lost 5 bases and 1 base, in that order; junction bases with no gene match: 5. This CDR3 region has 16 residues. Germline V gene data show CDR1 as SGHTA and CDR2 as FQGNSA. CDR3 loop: CASSAQTSGGTDTQYF. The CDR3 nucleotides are TGTGCCAGCAGCGCCCAGACTAGCGGGGGCACAGATACGCAGTATTTT.

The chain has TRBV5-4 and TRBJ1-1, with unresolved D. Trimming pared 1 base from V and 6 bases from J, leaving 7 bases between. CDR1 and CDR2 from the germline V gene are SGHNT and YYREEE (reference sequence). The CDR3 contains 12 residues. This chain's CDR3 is CASSLYEAEAFF. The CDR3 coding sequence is TGTGCCAGCAGCTTGTATGAGGCTGAAGCTTTCTTT. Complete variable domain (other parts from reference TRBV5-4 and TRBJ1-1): ETGVTQSPTHLIKTRGQQVTLRCSSQSGHNTVSWYQQALGQGPQFIFQYYREEENGRGNFPPRFSGLQFPNYSSELNVNALELDDSALYLCASSLYEAEAFFGQGTRLTVV.